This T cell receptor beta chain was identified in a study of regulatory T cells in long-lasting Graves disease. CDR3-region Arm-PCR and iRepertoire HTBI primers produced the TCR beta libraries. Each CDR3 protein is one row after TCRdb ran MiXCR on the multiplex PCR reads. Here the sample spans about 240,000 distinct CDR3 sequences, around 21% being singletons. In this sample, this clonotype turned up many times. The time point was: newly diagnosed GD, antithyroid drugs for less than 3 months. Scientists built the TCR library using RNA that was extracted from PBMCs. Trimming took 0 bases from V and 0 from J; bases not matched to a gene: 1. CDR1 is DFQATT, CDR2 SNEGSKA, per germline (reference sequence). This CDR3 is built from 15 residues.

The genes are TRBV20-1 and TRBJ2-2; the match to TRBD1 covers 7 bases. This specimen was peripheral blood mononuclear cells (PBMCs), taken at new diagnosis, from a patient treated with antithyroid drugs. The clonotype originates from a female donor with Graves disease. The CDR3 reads CSARDGTANTGELFF. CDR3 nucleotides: TGCAGTGCTAGAGACGGGACAGCGAACACCGGGGAGCTGTTTTTT.